Presented here are 32 T cell receptor beta chains from one specimen sequenced in a study of Tregs in tolerant kidney transplant recipients. Method: immunoSEQ multiplex PCR; TCRdb's copy keeps in-frame clones and lacks some. Of around 230,000 clones listed, roughly 80% are singletons. The sample comprised CD4+ T cells from blood. These receptor sequences come from a human donor in good health.

V is TRBV15 and J is TRBJ2-7; D is tentatively TRBD1 or TRBD2 (5 bases each). V lost 4 bases and J 3 bases, leaving 16 bases between the germline ends. Germline values: CDR1 LNHNV, CDR2 YYDKDF (reference sequence). The CDR3 length is 15 residues. CDR3 bases: TGTGCCACCAGCATCGAGGGGAATGCTAACTACGAGCAGTACTTC. Protein: CATSIEGNANYEQYF.

V gene TRBV19 combines with J gene TRBJ1-1, with unresolved D. CDR1 and CDR2 (germline): LNHDA, SQIVND (reference sequence). The CDR3 contains 13 residues. Trimming pared 5 bases from V and 8 bases from J, leaving 15 bases between. The CDR3, as DNA: TGTGCCAGTAGTTTCAGACCGACCGACGAAGCTTTCTTT. Its translation is CASSFRPTDEAFF.

The chain uses TRBV19 and TRBJ2-1, with 8 bases aligning to TRBD1. The CDR3 is 13 amino acids. The V segment lost 10 bases and the J segment 8 bases; nucleotides outside the gene matches: 10. Germline V gene sequence: CDR1 LNHDA, CDR2 SQIVND (reference sequence). CDR3 region: CATLDRGLDEQFF. The CDR3 bases are TGTGCCACCTTAGACAGGGGTCTGGATGAGCAGTTCTTC.

The chain employs TRBV5-4 and TRBJ2-1; 9 bases agree with TRBD1. CDR3 length: 16 residues. V lost 0 bases and J lost 6; bases outside the gene matches: 7. Germline CDR1 SGHNT, CDR2 YYREEE (reference sequence). The chain's CDR3 is CASSLGPGQGFNEQFF. DNA of the CDR3: TGTGCCAGCAGCTTGGGCCCCGGACAGGGGTTCAATGAGCAGTTCTTC.

The CDR3 here is CASSSRQGYYEQYF. The CDR3 region has the DNA TGTGCCAGCTCCTCCCGACAGGGCTACTACGAGCAGTACTTC. The chain is built from TRBV6-5 and TRBJ2-7; 7 bases agree with TRBD1. This CDR3 is 14 amino acids long. CDR1 MNHEY and CDR2 SVGAGI come from the germline V gene. Losses at the gene ends were 8 bases for V and 3 bases for J; bases not matched to a gene: 10.

The count of this clone is one. V is TRBV6-5 and J is TRBJ1-1; TRBD1 is a possible D gene (6 bases). V was clipped by 2 bases and J by 1 base, with 11 bases between them. Germline loops: CDR1 MNHEY, CDR2 SVGAGI. This CDR3 is built from 15 residues. CDR3 DNA: TGTGCCAGCAGTTACCAACTAGGGGGGAACACTGAAGCTTTCTTT. Translated: CASSYQLGGNTEAFF.

This clone was counted a few times. This chain links TRBV10-3 with TRBJ1-1; no clear D. The CDR3 spans 12 residues. The V and J ends lost 8 bases and 5 bases respectively, with 12 bases between them. Germline values: CDR1 ENHRY, CDR2 SYGVKD. The CDR3 coding sequence is TGTGCCATCGGGGAAGGTGATACTGAAGCTTTCTTT. This sequence encodes CAIGEGDTEAFF.

As DNA, the CDR3 is TGCGCCAGCAGCTTGGCCCCAGCCAGACAGGGGGCTGCCGGCTACACCTTC. Protein sequence: CASSLAPARQGAAGYTF. The chain carries TRBV5-1 and TRBJ1-2; 10 bases match TRBD1. The V gene's germline CDR1 is SGHRS and CDR2 YFSETQ. Trimming took 0 bases from V and 8 from J; bases not matched to a gene: 13. The CDR3 runs to 17 residues. Full variable domain (missing parts from reference TRBV5-1 and TRBJ1-2): KAGVTQTPRYLIKTRGQQVTLSCSPISGHRSVSWYQQTPGQGLQFLFEYFSETQRNKGNFPGRFSGRQFSNSRSEMNVSTLELGDSALYLCASSLAPARQGAAGYTFGSGTRLTVV.

This chain connects TRBV9 to TRBJ2-3; 8 nucleotides align to TRBD2. Per the germline V gene, CDR1 is SGDLS and CDR2 is YYNGEE. V was clipped by 2 bases and J by 5 bases; unmatched bases: 7. The CDR3 totals 15 residues. CDR3 sequence reads: CASSVTGTRVDTQYF. In nucleotides, the CDR3 is TGTGCCAGCAGCGTCACCGGGACTAGGGTAGATACGCAGTATTTT.

The chain recombines TRBV7-3 with TRBJ2-2, with D possibly matching TRBD1 (6 bases). Germline lookup yields CDR1 SGHTA and CDR2 FQGTGA. V gave up 3 bases and J gave up 1 base, with 9 bases separating them. The CDR3 totals 15 residues. This chain's CDR3 is CASSLAGVNTGELFF. CDR3 nucleotide sequence: TGTGCCAGCAGCTTGGCAGGGGTGAACACCGGGGAGCTGTTTTTT. The full variable domain, in which reference TRBV7-3 and TRBJ2-2 provide the parts outside the CDR3, is GAGVSQTPSNKVTEKGKYVELRCDPISGHTALYWYRQSLGQGPEFLIYFQGTGAADDSGLPNDRFFAVRPEGSVSTLKIQRTERGDSAVYLCASSLAGVNTGELFFGEGSRLTVL.

The chain carries TRBV18 and TRBJ2-5, with 10 bases fitting TRBD2. Germline V gene lookup returns CDR1 KGHSH and CDR2 LQKENI. This CDR3 spans 16 amino acids. The junction had 5 bases not matched to a gene; V was cut back by 4 bases and J by 0 bases. CDR3 DNA: TGTGCCAGCTCACTCCTACTAGCGGGAAACCAAGAGACCCAGTACTTC. It encodes CASSLLLAGNQETQYF. Supplemented by reference TRBV18 and TRBJ2-5, the full variable domain reads NAGVMQNPRHLVRRRGQEARLRCSPMKGHSHVYWYRQLPEEGLKFMVYLQKENIIDESGMPKERFSAEFPKEGPSILRIQQVVRGDSAAYFCASSLLLAGNQETQYFGPGTRLLVL.

V usage is TRBV6-6 and J usage is TRBJ2-7, with D perhaps given as TRBD1 or TRBD2 (5 bases each). V lost 0 bases to trimming and J lost 2 bases, with 11 bases between them. This CDR3 is built from 15 residues. The germline CDR1 and CDR2 sequences are MNHNY and SVGAGI (reference sequence). Here the CDR3 DNA reads TGTGCCAGCAGTTACTCGCTGAGGGGCACCTACGAGCAGTACTTC. Protein product: CASSYSLRGTYEQYF.

In this sample, this clone turned up once. This chain connects TRBV9 to TRBJ2-7, with 12 bases identical to TRBD2. The CDR3 runs to 15 residues. J gave up 6 bases and V 3 bases, and 7 bases lay outside the gene matches. Germline assignment: CDR1 SGDLS and CDR2 YYNGEE. The DNA for the CDR3 is TGTGCCAGCAGCGCAGTACTAGCGGGAGGCGGCGAGCAGTACTTC. Translating it yields CASSAVLAGGGEQYF.

The gene calls are TRBV30 and TRBJ1-1; possible D gene TRBD1, 6 bases. The CDR3 has 12 amino acids. Germline V lookup: CDR1 GTSNPN, CDR2 SVGIG (reference sequence). V lost 3 bases to trimming and J lost 5 bases, with 10 bases between them. The CDR3, as DNA: TGTGCCTGGAGGACACAGGGTACTGAAGCTTTCTTT. Translation gives CAWRTQGTEAFF.

The chain uses TRBV19 and TRBJ2-5, with D tentatively TRBD2 (5 bases). The CDR3 has 14 amino acids. Trimming removed 6 bases at V and 1 base at J, with 12 bases between. The germline V gene encodes CDR1 LNHDA and CDR2 SQIVND (reference sequence). CDR3 region: CASRATGSQETQYF. In nucleotides, the CDR3 is TGTGCCAGTAGGGCAACGGGGTCCCAAGAGACCCAGTACTTC.

The chain couples TRBV6-1 to TRBJ2-2, with a weak D call TRBD2 (6 bases). Trimming pared 0 bases from V and 3 bases from J, leaving 8 bases between. CDR1 is MNHNS and CDR2 is SASEGT in the germline V gene. The CDR3 extends over 15 amino acids. The CDR3 region is CASSEAWGDTGELFF. As DNA, the CDR3 is TGTGCCAGCAGTGAAGCGTGGGGGGACACCGGGGAGCTGTTTTTT.

The chain recombines TRBV6-6 with TRBJ2-4, with D perhaps TRBD1 or TRBD2 (7 bases each). Trimming took 6 bases from V and 8 from J, leaving 17 bases between them. Germline V CDR1 and CDR2: MNHNY, SVGAGI (reference sequence). The CDR3 consists of 14 residues. CDR3 sequence (DNA): TGTGCCAGCAGCCTTTGGGAGGGGGCGCACATTCAGTACTTC. Its protein product is CASSLWEGAHIQYF.

In regard to this clone: One end of the junction does not line up with germline, which may come from a read error. This rearrangement joins TRBV7-2 to TRBJ2-7; D gene uncertain. The CDR3 contains 15 residues. Germline V gives CDR1 SGHTA, CDR2 FQGNSA. This CDR3 reads CASSVAEGITYEQYF. CDR3 coding DNA: TGTGCCAGCAGCGTAGCCGAAGGGATTACCTACGAGCAGTACTTC.

This chain joins TRBV19 and TRBJ1-1; D remains ambiguous. The V gene's germline CDR1 is LNHDA and CDR2 SQIVND (reference sequence). V shed 2 bases and J shed 1 base, with 20 bases lying between them. This CDR3 is 18 amino acids long. The CDR3 DNA reads TGTGCCAGTAGTATACCCCGATTCCGGCGCTCAGAGAACACTGAAGCTTTCTTT. The encoded protein is CASSIPRFRRSENTEAFF.

V is TRBV19 and J is TRBJ2-2, with 12 bases lining up with TRBD1. The CDR3 runs to 17 residues. The V and J ends lost 9 bases and 3 bases, in that order; junction bases with no gene match: 11. Per germline, CDR1 LNHDA and CDR2 SQIVND (reference sequence). CDR3 sequence: CASRDRGRGGYTGELFF. DNA for the CDR3: TGTGCCAGCAGGGACAGGGGGCGCGGGGGTTACACCGGGGAGCTGTTTTTT.

This chain joins TRBV18 and TRBJ1-2, with 12 bases aligning to TRBD1. The V segment lost 0 bases and the J segment 4 bases; nucleotides outside the gene matches: 3. Germline V gives CDR1 KGHSH, CDR2 LQKENI. The CDR3 sequence is 16 residues long. The CDR3 region is CASSPPGTGGAYGYTF. The CDR3 DNA is TGTGCCAGCTCACCACCCGGGACAGGGGGCGCCTATGGCTACACCTTC.

The V and J genes are TRBV30 and TRBJ1-6; 7 bases agree with TRBD1. This CDR3 is 16 amino acids long. With 4 bases clipped from V and 0 bases from J, the junction kept 6 bases outside the gene matches. Per the germline V gene, CDR1 is GTSNPN and CDR2 is SVGIG (reference sequence). The CDR3 here is CAWNRQGSSYNSPLHF. The CDR3 coding sequence is TGTGCCTGGAATCGACAGGGAAGCTCCTATAATTCACCCCTCCACTTT.

The DNA for the CDR3 is TGTGCCAGCAGCCCTGGGACTGGAAACACCATATATTTT. Translation gives CASSPGTGNTIYF. The chain has TRBV6-5 and TRBJ1-3; D is uncertain. Per the germline V gene, CDR1 is MNHEY and CDR2 is SVGAGI. Trimming removed 6 bases from V and 2 bases from J, with 8 bases in between. The CDR3 runs to 13 residues.

The V call is TRBV25-1, the J call TRBJ2-7; no firm D call. Trimming took 2 bases from V and 3 from J, leaving 5 bases between them. Germline CDR1 is MGHDK and CDR2 is SYGVNS. The CDR3 is 12 residues long. The CDR3 reads CASSEGVYEQYF. The DNA of the CDR3 is TGTGCCAGCAGTGAAGGTGTCTACGAGCAGTACTTC.

The V gene is TRBV7-9, the J gene TRBJ1-1; 7 nucleotides align to TRBD1. Germline lookup yields CDR1 SEHNR and CDR2 FQNEAQ (reference sequence). The CDR3 totals 13 residues. V trimming: 5 bases; J trimming: 6 bases; junction bases outside the gene matches: 6. As DNA, the CDR3 is TGTGCCAGCAGCCCAGGGGGGGCCCCTGAAGCTTTCTTT. Translated, it gives CASSPGGAPEAFF.

The chain combines TRBV7-3 with TRBJ2-3, with 7 bases fitting TRBD2. The CDR3 covers 15 residues. Germline V gene sequence: CDR1 SGHTA, CDR2 FQGTGA. Germline trimming cut 5 bases from V and 0 bases from J; bases unmatched to any gene: 5. The CDR3 nucleotides are TGTGCCAGCAGCCCTCAGCGGGGAAGCACAGATACGCAGTATTTT. Encoded protein: CASSPQRGSTDTQYF.

DNA of the CDR3: TGTGCCAGCAGTTATCTAGCGGGAGCCTACGAGCAGTACTTC. It is translated as CASSYLAGAYEQYF. This chain links TRBV6-6 with TRBJ2-7, with 10 bases aligning to TRBD2. The CDR3 is made up of 14 amino acids. Germline V gene lookup returns CDR1 MNHNY and CDR2 SVGAGI (reference sequence). V lost 3 bases, J lost 2 bases, and 1 base stayed unmatched.

The J gene is TRBJ2-2, the V gene TRBV30; D possibly matches TRBD1 or TRBD2 (5 bases each). Germline loops: CDR1 GTSNPN, CDR2 SVGIG (reference sequence). This CDR3 is 17 amino acids long. V was trimmed by 0 bases and J by 2 bases, leaving 16 bases between them. The CDR3 DNA sequence: TGTGCCTGGAGTGTACTTTTCGGGACCTTAAACACCGGGGAGCTGTTTTTT. As protein: CAWSVLFGTLNTGELFF.

This rearrangement joins TRBV9 to TRBJ2-1; D uncertain. The CDR3 runs to 15 residues. Germline V CDR1 and CDR2: SGDLS, YYNGEE. V dropped 0 bases and J dropped 0 bases, with 7 bases sitting between them. This CDR3 is CASSVGRGSYNEQFF. The DNA of the CDR3 is TGTGCCAGCAGCGTAGGACGCGGCTCCTACAATGAGCAGTTCTTC.

This chain joins TRBV2 and TRBJ2-2, with D perhaps matching TRBD1 or TRBD2 (5 bases each). Trimming cost V 7 bases and J 7 bases, with 13 bases left between them. CDR3 length equals 13 residues. The germline V gene has CDR1 SNHLY and CDR2 FYNNEI. The CDR3 sequence is CASTDRGGGELFF. The DNA for the CDR3 is TGTGCCAGCACCGATCGGGGCGGCGGGGAGCTGTTTTTT.

V gene TRBV6-6 combines with J gene TRBJ2-5; tentative D call: TRBD2 (6 bases). This CDR3 has 12 amino acids. CDR1 is MNHNY and CDR2 is SVGAGI in the germline V gene (reference sequence). Trimming left V 5 bases short and J 4 bases short, with 8 bases between. CDR3 protein: CASSETRETQYF. CDR3 bases: TGTGCCAGCAGTGAGACTAGAGAGACCCAGTACTTC.

In regard to this clone: Other DNA sequences within the sample encode an identical CDR3. The gene calls are TRBV7-9 and TRBJ2-7, with unresolved D. The length of the CDR3 is 12 residues. CDR1 and CDR2 from the germline V gene are SEHNR and FQNEAQ (reference sequence). V shed 5 bases and J shed 7 bases, with 12 bases lying between them. The CDR3 DNA reads as TGTGCCAGCAGCCCACCTTTAGGAGAGCAGTACTTC. This sequence encodes CASSPPLGEQYF.